The 32 T cell receptor beta chains below were found in one sample sequenced in a study of Graves' ophthalmopathy and Graves' hyperthyroidism. The study amplified TCR beta CDR3 regions using RNA transcripts. RT-PCR in the first round used HTBI primers; a second-round multiplex PCR followed. TCRdb ran MiXCR on the multiplex PCR reads and lists one entry per CDR3 protein. The sample holds over 150,000 distinct CDR3 sequences, over 35% seen once. Sequencing was performed on peripheral blood. All receptors derive from a woman aged 40 to 50 with Graves' ophthalmopathy.

This clonotype appeared many times. The CDR3 DNA is TGTGCCATCGGTCGGGACAGGGGGCAGGGCGAGCAGTACTTC. Amino acid sequence: CAIGRDRGQGEQYF. The chain has TRBV10-3 and TRBJ2-7; TRBD1 matches 12 bases. The V gene's germline CDR1 is ENHRY and CDR2 SYGVKD. Trimming cost V 8 bases and J 6 bases; bases outside gene matches: 8. The length of the CDR3 is 14 residues.

This clonotype turned up a few times. This chain uses TRBV11-2 with TRBJ2-2; D ambiguous. The ends were cut back, 3 bases at V and 5 bases at J, with 7 bases in the middle. This CDR3 spans 13 amino acids. The germline V gene encodes CDR1 SGHAT and CDR2 FQNNGV. CDR3 coding DNA: TGTGCCAGCAGCTTTCTAGGGACCGGGGAGCTGTTTTTT. It yields the protein CASSFLGTGELFF.

This clonotype was recorded many times. The chain has TRBV19 and TRBJ2-7; D call uncertain. The CDR3 runs to 15 residues. The V and J ends lost 6 bases and 1 base respectively, with 16 bases between them. CDR1 and CDR2 (germline): LNHDA, SQIVND (reference sequence). CDR3 DNA sequence: TGTGCCAGTAGCAGAGGACCAAACCTATCCTACGAGCAGTACTTC. Protein sequence: CASSRGPNLSYEQYF.

This clonotype was counted at least ten times. This chain joins TRBV28 and TRBJ2-2; D ambiguous. Germline CDR1 MDHEN, CDR2 SYDVKM. Deletions cut 6 bases from V and 3 bases from J, with 11 bases between. CDR3 length equals 14 residues. CDR3: CASSPTLHTGELFF. The CDR3 nucleotides are TGTGCCAGCAGCCCCACTTTGCACACCGGGGAGCTGTTTTTT. Full variable domain (remainder filled in from reference TRBV28 and TRBJ2-2): DVKVTQSSRYLVKRTGEKVFLECVQDMDHENMFWYRQDPGLGLRLIYFSYDVKMKEKGDIPEGYSVSREKKERFSLILESASTNQTSMYLCASSPTLHTGELFFGEGSRLTVL.

This clonotype was seen repeatedly, ten times or more. V is TRBV6-2 or TRBV6-3 and J is TRBJ1-2; TRBD1 agrees at 7 bases. In germline, CDR1 is MNHEY, CDR2 SVGEGT. J lost 4 bases, V lost 6 bases, and 11 bases had no gene match. The CDR3 is 15 amino acids. The CDR3 reads CASRSDRVGAYGYTF. CDR3 bases: TGTGCCAGCAGGAGCGACAGGGTCGGGGCCTATGGCTACACCTTC.

This chain uses TRBV12-3 or TRBV12-4 with TRBJ2-2; D remains unclear. The CDR3 extends over 11 amino acids. Trimming left V 10 bases short and J 1 base short, with 4 bases between. DNA for the CDR3: TGTGCCACCGTGAACACCGGGGAGCTGTTTTTT. This encodes CATVNTGELFF.

This clonotype was seen at least ten times. V gene TRBV14 combines with J gene TRBJ2-5; the D gene is possibly TRBD1 (5 bases). The CDR3 sequence is 16 residues long. V was cut by 2 bases and J by 0 bases, with 13 bases left in between. From germline, CDR1 is SGHDN and CDR2 FVKESK. The CDR3 loop is CASSQSLGANQETQYF. The DNA of the CDR3 is TGTGCCAGCAGCCAATCGCTAGGGGCCAACCAAGAGACCCAGTACTTC.

The J gene is TRBJ2-5, the V gene TRBV12-3 or TRBV12-4, with 10 bases that match TRBD2. V lost 2 bases to trimming and J lost 7 bases; unmatched junction nucleotides: 4. The CDR3 spans 14 residues. CDR3 sequence reads: CASSLRAGGVTQYF. The CDR3, as DNA: TGTGCCAGCAGTTTAAGAGCGGGGGGGGTGACCCAGTACTTC.

The rearrangement links TRBV6-1 to TRBJ1-1; D ambiguous. CDR1 MNHNS and CDR2 SASEGT come from the germline V gene. Trimming shortened V by 7 bases and J by 4 bases, and 19 bases separated the two germline ends. This CDR3 spans 15 amino acids. The CDR3 loop is CASTKWGNWVTEAFF. CDR3 sequence (DNA): TGTGCCAGCACCAAATGGGGTAATTGGGTCACTGAAGCTTTCTTT.

The chain links TRBV11-2 to TRBJ2-7; 11 nucleotides line up with TRBD2. The V and J ends lost 3 bases and 0 bases, in that order; junction bases with no gene match: 7. The CDR3 is made up of 17 amino acids. Germline lookup yields CDR1 SGHAT and CDR2 FQNNGV. CDR3 protein: CASSFLAGGGSSYEQYF. The DNA for the CDR3 is TGTGCCAGCAGCTTCTTAGCGGGAGGGGGGAGCTCCTACGAGCAGTACTTC. The full variable domain, its missing parts supplied by reference TRBV11-2 and TRBJ2-7, is EAGVAQSPRYKIIEKRQSVAFWCNPISGHATLYWYQQILGQGPKLLIQFQNNGVVDDSQLPKDRFSAERLKGVDSTLKIQPAKLEDSAVYLCASSFLAGGGSSYEQYFGPGTRLTVT.

This clonotype has a count of ten or more. This rearrangement joins TRBV4-1 to TRBJ2-7; 11 bases align to TRBD2. Germline CDR1 is MGHRA and CDR2 is YSYEKL. The J segment lost 3 bases and the V segment lost 1 base, leaving 2 bases of the junction unmatched. The CDR3 has 15 amino acids. This CDR3 reads CASSQGLAGNYEQYF. CDR3 sequence (DNA): TGCGCCAGCAGCCAAGGACTAGCGGGGAACTACGAGCAGTACTTC.

This clonotype was seen at least ten times. The chain combines TRBV28 with TRBJ1-2; D is undetermined. The CDR3 totals 15 residues. Between the trimmed V and J ends, which lost 4 bases and 3 bases, there was a span of 15 bases. Germline loops: CDR1 MDHEN, CDR2 SYDVKM. CDR3 sequence (DNA): TGTGCCAGCAGTTCGCCGGCCGGAGAGGACTATGGCTACACCTTC. Translating it yields CASSSPAGEDYGYTF.

In its sample, this clonotype was seen many times. CDR3 loop: CATSRDKALSYEQYF. CDR3 sequence (DNA): TGTGCCACCAGCAGAGATAAGGCTTTGAGCTACGAGCAGTACTTC. The V call is TRBV15, the J call TRBJ2-7; D gene ambiguous. Looked up from germline, CDR1 is LNHNV and CDR2 is YYDKDF (reference sequence). The V end was cut by 0 bases, the J end by 3 bases, with 12 bases between. CDR3 length: 15 amino acids. The full variable domain, completed using reference TRBV15 and TRBJ2-7, is DAMVIQNPRYQVTQFGKPVTLSCSQTLNHNVMYWYQQKSSQAPKLLFHYYDKDFNNEADTPDNFQSRRPNTSFCFLDIRSPGLGDTAMYLCATSRDKALSYEQYFGPGTRLTVT.

The gene calls are TRBV2 and TRBJ2-7, with no clear D. This CDR3 spans 15 amino acids. V lost 5 bases to trimming and J lost 0 bases, with 14 bases between them. Germline CDR1 reads SNHLY; CDR2 reads FYNNEI. The CDR3 sequence: CASSQSGPPSYEQYF. The DNA for the CDR3 is TGTGCCAGCAGTCAAAGTGGTCCCCCCTCCTACGAGCAGTACTTC.

This rearrangement joins TRBV12-3 or TRBV12-4 to TRBJ2-2; no clear D gene. Deletions cut 2 bases from V and 6 bases from J, with 7 bases between. This CDR3 region has 13 residues. CDR3 DNA sequence: TGTGCCAGCAGTTTAAAGGGCGCCGGGGAGCTGTTTTTT. Its translation: CASSLKGAGELFF.

The chain combines TRBV30 with TRBJ1-6; no clear D. V dropped 0 bases and J dropped 8 bases, with 17 bases sitting between them. This CDR3 region has 16 residues. Germline V gene data show CDR1 as GTSNPN and CDR2 as SVGIG (reference sequence). This CDR3 reads CAWSVSGHTGDSPLHF. CDR3 nucleotide sequence: TGTGCCTGGAGTGTTTCCGGTCACACCGGAGATTCACCCCTCCACTTT.

The chain recombines TRBV15 with TRBJ1-1, with D perhaps matching TRBD1 (5 bases). Between the trimmed V and J ends, which lost 0 bases and 1 base, there was a span of 9 bases. The CDR3 contains 15 residues. CDR1 and CDR2 from the germline V gene are LNHNV and YYDKDF (reference sequence). This chain's CDR3 is CATSRDRGPNTEAFF. The CDR3 coding sequence is TGTGCCACCAGCAGAGATCGGGGCCCGAACACTGAAGCTTTCTTT.

This clonotype has ten or more counts. This chain uses TRBV6-1 with TRBJ1-1, with a possible D match to TRBD1 (5 bases). Germline V gives CDR1 MNHNS, CDR2 SASEGT. The CDR3 has 16 residues. Trimming removed 5 bases at V and 4 bases at J, with 20 bases between. CDR3 residues: CASSPARGGGSTEAFF. CDR3 nucleotides: TGTGCCAGCAGTCCCGCGAGGGGAGGTGGAAGCACTGAAGCTTTCTTT.

This clonotype has more than one count but fewer than ten. V is TRBV12-3 or TRBV12-4 and J is TRBJ2-7; TRBD2 matches 12 bases. CDR3 length: 17 residues. With V trimmed by 1 base and J by 0 bases, 4 bases remained unmatched. Written as DNA, the CDR3 is TGTGCCAGCAGTTTAGGGACTAGCGGGACGAGCTCCTACGAGCAGTACTTC. Translated: CASSLGTSGTSSYEQYF.

The sample holds many counts of this clonotype. This chain joins TRBV6-2 or TRBV6-3 and TRBJ2-2, with a tentative D call TRBD2 (7 bases). The germline V gene has CDR1 MNHEY and CDR2 SVGEGT. The V and J ends lost 2 bases and 5 bases respectively, with 15 bases between them. The CDR3 consists of 16 residues. The CDR3 DNA follows: TGTGCCAGCAGTTACGGGGGGGGCGTTATGACCGGGGAGCTGTTTTTT. The encoded protein is CASSYGGGVMTGELFF.

This clonotype was seen many times. The V call is TRBV9, the J call TRBJ1-2; possibly TRBD1 for D (6 bases). The CDR3 contains 16 residues. V was clipped by 2 bases and J by 5 bases, with 19 bases between them. Germline lookup yields CDR1 SGDLS and CDR2 YYNGEE. The CDR3 here is CASSVDLPGQLYGYTF. DNA for the CDR3: TGTGCCAGCAGCGTGGATCTTCCGGGACAACTATATGGCTACACCTTC.

The chain joins TRBV12-3 or TRBV12-4 to TRBJ2-7; the match to TRBD1 covers 8 bases. This CDR3 has 12 amino acids. The junction had 5 bases not matched to a gene; V was cut back by 8 bases and J by 5 bases. CDR3 nucleotides: TGTGCCAGCGAACAGGGGGGCAACGAGCAGTACTTC. This translates into CASEQGGNEQYF.

This clonotype was detected many times. The rearrangement joins TRBV12-3 or TRBV12-4 to TRBJ1-5; possible D gene TRBD1, 5 bases. With 3 bases removed from V and 0 bases from J, the gap between germline ends came to 15 bases. The CDR3 covers 17 residues. CDR3 residues: CASSLDGAPFSNQPQHF. In DNA, the CDR3 is TGTGCCAGCAGTTTGGATGGGGCCCCCTTTAGCAATCAGCCCCAGCATTTT.

The chain links TRBV12-3 or TRBV12-4 to TRBJ2-7; D possibly corresponds to TRBD1 (5 bases). The V end lost 6 bases, the J end lost 6 bases, and 15 bases lay between the germline ends. The CDR3 contains 13 residues. The CDR3 loop reads CASRRASGLEQYF. The CDR3 DNA follows: TGTGCCAGCAGGCGAGCTTCAGGGCTCGAGCAGTACTTC.

There are many counts of this clonotype. The J gene is TRBJ1-1, the V gene TRBV9; 8 positions match TRBD1. From germline, CDR1 is SGDLS and CDR2 YYNGEE. V dropped 0 bases and J dropped 4; count of bases not matched to a gene: 2. This CDR3 has 14 residues. The CDR3 region has the DNA TGTGCCAGCAGCGTAGTAACAGGGGGCACTGAAGCTTTCTTT. Translated, it gives CASSVVTGGTEAFF.

This clonotype was seen many times. The chain is built from TRBV13 and TRBJ2-5, with D unresolved. This CDR3 contains 13 residues. Germline CDR1 reads PRHDT; CDR2 reads FYEKMQ (reference sequence). V was cut by 2 bases and J by 4 bases, with 8 bases left in between. Here the CDR3 DNA reads TGTGCCAGCAGCTTAAGTGGGATAGAGACCCAGTACTTC. Translating gives CASSLSGIETQYF. Together with reference TRBV13 and TRBJ2-5, the CDR3 gives the full variable domain: AAGVIQSPRHLIKEKRETATLKCYPIPRHDTVYWYQQGPGQDPQFLISFYEKMQSDKGSIPDRFSAQQFSDYHSELNMSSLELGDSALYFCASSLSGIETQYFGPGTRLLVL.

There are many counts of this clonotype. The rearrangement links TRBV2 to TRBJ1-6; maybe TRBD1 (5 bases). Between the trimmed V and J ends, which lost 7 bases and 9 bases, there was a span of 10 bases. The CDR3 spans 12 residues. Germline values: CDR1 SNHLY, CDR2 FYNNEI. The CDR3 sequence is CASNRQSSPLHF. CDR3 in DNA: TGTGCCAGCAATAGACAGAGTTCACCCCTCCACTTT.

The chain links TRBV6-5 to TRBJ2-7; D not certain. The length of the CDR3 is 15 residues. Germline-derived CDR1 and CDR2 are MNHEY and SVGAGI. The V end was cut by 0 bases, the J end by 2 bases, with 11 bases between. The CDR3 region has the DNA TGTGCCAGCAGTTACTCGTTAGCTTTGCCCTACGAGCAGTACTTC. Its protein product is CASSYSLALPYEQYF.

The chain uses TRBV6-2 or TRBV6-3 and TRBJ2-7, with TRBD2 matching over 8 bases. Germline V gene lookup returns CDR1 MNHEY and CDR2 SVGEGT. The trim removed 6 bases at V and 7 bases at J, leaving 8 bases unmatched. The CDR3 contains 13 residues. The CDR3 sequence: CASSLGLAPEQYF. CDR3 sequence (DNA): TGTGCCAGCAGCCTTGGACTAGCACCTGAGCAGTACTTC.

This clonotype was observed many times. J is TRBJ2-7 and V is TRBV20-1; D ambiguous. The CDR3 sequence is 13 residues long. Germline-derived CDR1 and CDR2 are DFQATT and SNEGSKA (reference sequence). Trimming stripped 1 base from V and 2 bases from J, with 9 bases between. The DNA of the CDR3 is TGCAGTGCTAGAGGGGCGAGTACCTACGAGCAGTACTTC. Protein sequence: CSARGASTYEQYF.

The chain links TRBV6-2 or TRBV6-3 to TRBJ1-5; D might be TRBD1 (6 bases). Germline V CDR1 and CDR2: MNHEY, SVGEGT. The CDR3 totals 16 residues. V lost 5 bases, J lost 4 bases, and 18 bases lay in between. The CDR3 DNA sequence: TGTGCCAGCAGTAATACAGGGACGGATAGGAATCAGCCCCAGCATTTT. Protein sequence: CASSNTGTDRNQPQHF.

This rearrangement joins TRBV29-1 to TRBJ2-5; no reliable D call. There are 12 residues in the CDR3. The V gene's germline CDR1 is SQVTM and CDR2 ANQGSEA. Trimming removed 3 bases at V and 2 bases at J, with 7 bases between. The CDR3 nucleotides read TGCAGCGTTGATCCATCACAAGAGACCCAGTACTTC. Translation gives CSVDPSQETQYF.